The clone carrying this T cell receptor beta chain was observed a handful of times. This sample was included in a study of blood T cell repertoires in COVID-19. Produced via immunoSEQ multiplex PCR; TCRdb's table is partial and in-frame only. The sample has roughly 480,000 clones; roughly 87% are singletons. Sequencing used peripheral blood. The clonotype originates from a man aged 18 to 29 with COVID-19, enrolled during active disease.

Here the CDR3 DNA reads TGTGCCAGCTCACCCCGGGCAGGGAAGGATGAAAAACTGTTTTTT. It codes for CASSPRAGKDEKLFF. The chain carries TRBV18 and TRBJ1-4; perhaps TRBD1 as D (5 bases). Deletions cut 3 bases from V and 6 bases from J, with 14 bases between. The CDR3 length is 15 residues. Looked up from germline, CDR1 is KGHSH and CDR2 is LQKENI.